The next 30 T cell receptor beta chains were all read from a single sample in a study of T cells in narcolepsy. Libraries were prepared by immunoSEQ multiplex PCR; TCRdb keeps only in-frame clonotypes and omits some of them. The table has fewer than 40,000 clones, around 87% seen once. The sequencing sample was made of CD45RA- memory CD4+ T cells from PBMCs. The receptors derive from a human donor with narcolepsy.

The gene calls are TRBV5-6 and TRBJ2-5; D may be TRBD1 (6 bases). Trimming took 3 bases from V and 3 from J, leaving 15 bases between them. From germline, CDR1 is SGHDT and CDR2 YYEEEE. This CDR3 is 15 amino acids long. CDR3 coding DNA: TGTGCCAGCAGCTCAGGGGCCAGAAAGGAAGAGACCCAGTACTTC. It encodes CASSSGARKEETQYF.

The CDR3 region has the DNA TGTGCCAGCAGCCCCGAAGGGCCCCAGCATTTT. It encodes CASSPEGPQHF. The chain has TRBV7-9 and TRBJ1-5; D remains ambiguous. Germline CDR1 reads SEHNR; CDR2 reads FQNEAQ (reference sequence). V shed 5 bases and J shed 9 bases, with 8 bases lying between them. The CDR3 has 11 residues.

The gene calls are TRBV7-9 and TRBJ2-2; D is uncertain. Deletions cut 0 bases from V and 7 bases from J, with 3 bases between. This CDR3 comprises 12 residues. The germline CDR1 and CDR2 sequences are SEHNR and FQNEAQ (reference sequence). CDR3 sequence: CASSLANGELFF. The CDR3 coding sequence is TGTGCCAGCAGCTTAGCGAACGGGGAGCTGTTTTTT.

This chain links TRBV5-4 with TRBJ2-5; unclear D gene. Trimming pared 2 bases from V and 3 bases from J, leaving 17 bases between. The germline V gene has CDR1 SGHNT and CDR2 YYREEE (reference sequence). This CDR3 comprises 16 residues. CDR3 sequence: CASSLGRRQTEETQYF. The CDR3 bases are TGTGCCAGCAGCTTAGGTCGGCGTCAGACCGAAGAGACCCAGTACTTC.

The chain employs TRBV19 and TRBJ2-7, with 10 bases identical to TRBD2. The CDR3 sequence is 17 residues long. Per the germline V gene, CDR1 is LNHDA and CDR2 is SQIVND (reference sequence). J was trimmed by 4 bases and V by 0 bases; bases with no gene match: 9. The CDR3 nucleotides read TGTGCCAGTAGTATAGATACAAGGGCTAGCGGGAGTTACGAGCAGTACTTC. Translated: CASSIDTRASGSYEQYF.

The chain employs TRBV10-3 and TRBJ2-7, with D possibly matching TRBD1 (6 bases). Per the germline V gene, CDR1 is ENHRY and CDR2 is SYGVKD. V was trimmed by 3 bases and J by 5 bases, leaving 17 bases between them. This CDR3 is built from 15 residues. CDR3 loop: CAISDLVARGDEQYF. The CDR3, as DNA: TGTGCCATCAGTGATTTGGTTGCCAGGGGCGACGAGCAGTACTTC.

This sequence joins TRBV6-5 and TRBJ1-2; 8 bases map to TRBD1. CDR3 length: 13 residues. Germline V CDR1 and CDR2: MNHEY, SVGAGI. The V and J ends lost 6 bases and 6 bases, in that order; junction bases with no gene match: 6. The CDR3 DNA sequence: TGTGCCAGCAGGCAAACAGGGGGGGATGGCTACACCTTC. Translating gives CASRQTGGDGYTF.

The chain has TRBV20-1 and TRBJ2-5; no reliable D call. The CDR3 consists of 11 residues. Germline CDR1 is DFQATT and CDR2 is SNEGSKA (reference sequence). Trimming shortened V by 7 bases and J by 3 bases, and 9 bases separated the two germline ends. The CDR3, as DNA: TGCAGTGGGGTCGAAAAAGAGACCCAGTACTTC. This gives the protein CSGVEKETQYF.

The chain employs TRBV11-3 and TRBJ2-3, with 9 bases aligning to TRBD2. Trimming cost V 5 bases and J 0 bases; bases outside gene matches: 6. The CDR3 sequence is 16 residues long. Per the germline V gene, CDR1 is SGHNT and CDR2 is YENEEA. The CDR3 sequence is CASSRSGGLSTDTQYF. The CDR3 nucleotides read TGTGCCAGCAGCCGAAGCGGGGGGCTGAGCACAGATACGCAGTATTTT. Using reference TRBV11-3 and TRBJ2-3 for the parts outside the CDR3, the full variable domain is EAGVVQSPRYKIIEKKQPVAFWCNPISGHNTLYWYLQNLGQGPELLIRYENEEAVDDSQLPKDRFSAERLKGVDSTLKIQPAELGDSAVYLCASSRSGGLSTDTQYFGPGTRLTVL.

This clone has only one observation. The chain links TRBV5-4 to TRBJ1-5; TRBD1 agrees at 9 bases. CDR1 is SGHNT and CDR2 is YYREEE in the germline V gene (reference sequence). This CDR3 has 15 amino acids. V was pared by 0 bases and J by 6 bases, with 4 bases of the junction left unmatched. The CDR3 loop is CASSLEDRGSQPQHF. The CDR3 nucleotides are TGTGCCAGCAGCTTGGAGGACAGGGGCAGTCAGCCCCAGCATTTT.

The V and J genes are TRBV18 and TRBJ1-5; TRBD1 is a possible D gene (6 bases). This CDR3 spans 15 amino acids. V was pared by 4 bases and J by 5 bases, with 15 bases between. Germline V gene lookup returns CDR1 KGHSH and CDR2 LQKENI. CDR3 DNA: TGTGCCAGCTCACGGGTACAGGGTTGGGATCAGCCCCAGCATTTT. Its translation is CASSRVQGWDQPQHF.

This rearrangement joins TRBV5-6 to TRBJ1-2; the match to TRBD1 covers 8 bases. J lost 6 bases, V lost 1 base, and 11 bases had no gene match. This CDR3 contains 16 residues. Per germline, CDR1 SGHDT and CDR2 YYEEEE. In DNA, the CDR3 is TGTGCCAGCAGCTTGACAGGGCAGGACAGGGTTGATGGCTACACCTTC. Translation: CASSLTGQDRVDGYTF.

The rearrangement joins TRBV7-9 to TRBJ1-1; tentative D call: TRBD1 (6 bases). This CDR3 is 15 amino acids long. Per germline, CDR1 SEHNR and CDR2 FQNEAQ (reference sequence). V shed 5 bases and J shed 1 base, with 14 bases lying between them. This CDR3 reads CASSPWGGQNTEAFF. The CDR3 DNA reads TGTGCCAGCAGCCCCTGGGGGGGACAGAACACTGAAGCTTTCTTT.

This chain joins TRBV5-1 and TRBJ2-1; the match to TRBD2 covers 12 bases. Trimming at V came to 3 bases and at J to 2 bases, leaving 0 bases not matched to a gene. The germline CDR1 and CDR2 sequences are SGHRS and YFSETQ. The CDR3 is 15 amino acids. In nucleotides, the CDR3 is TGCGCCAGCAGCTCTAGCGGGGGGGCCTACAATGAGCAGTTCTTC. This sequence encodes CASSSSGGAYNEQFF.

This clone was seen a single time. The V call is TRBV30, the J call TRBJ1-1, with D possibly matching TRBD1 (5 bases). This CDR3 contains 14 residues. V was cut by 3 bases and J by 4 bases, with 15 bases left in between. Germline CDR1 reads GTSNPN; CDR2 reads SVGIG (reference sequence). The CDR3 loop is CAWRPETVRTEAFF. The CDR3 region has the DNA TGTGCCTGGAGACCCGAGACAGTACGCACTGAAGCTTTCTTT.

Here the CDR3 DNA reads TGTGCCAGCAGTCCTCCGGGGAGAGCCTATGGCTACACCTTC. Residues: CASSPPGRAYGYTF. The chain has TRBV28 and TRBJ1-2; D gene ambiguous. This CDR3 contains 14 residues. Trimming removed 5 bases at V and 4 bases at J, with 14 bases between. Germline assignment: CDR1 MDHEN and CDR2 SYDVKM.

The chain recombines TRBV28 with TRBJ1-1; 9 nucleotides align to TRBD1. J gave up 4 bases and V 0 bases, and 3 bases lay outside the gene matches. CDR1 is MDHEN, CDR2 SYDVKM, per germline. The CDR3 covers 15 residues. DNA for the CDR3: TGTGCCAGCAGTTTATGGGGACAGGGAAGCACTGAAGCTTTCTTT. This sequence encodes CASSLWGQGSTEAFF. Supplemented by reference TRBV28 and TRBJ1-1, the full variable domain reads DVKVTQSSRYLVKRTGEKVFLECVQDMDHENMFWYRQDPGLGLRLIYFSYDVKMKEKGDIPEGYSVSREKKERFSLILESASTNQTSMYLCASSLWGQGSTEAFFGQGTRLTVV.

The DNA of the CDR3 is TGTGCCAGCAGTGTTGACAGGCGGAACACTGAAGCTTTCTTT. It encodes CASSVDRRNTEAFF. This rearrangement joins TRBV28 to TRBJ1-1; a possible D gene is TRBD1 (6 bases). The length of the CDR3 is 14 residues. The V gene's germline CDR1 is MDHEN and CDR2 SYDVKM. Trimming removed 5 bases at V and 1 base at J, with 11 bases between.

A single count supports this clone. This chain connects TRBV4-2 to TRBJ1-6; 7 positions match TRBD1. This CDR3 region has 15 residues. Germline V gives CDR1 LGHNA, CDR2 YNFKEQ. J gave up 6 bases and V 0 bases, and 2 bases lay outside the gene matches. Written as DNA, the CDR3 is TGTGCCAGCAGCCAAGAGAGACAGGGTAATTCACCCCTCCACTTT. Encoded protein: CASSQERQGNSPLHF.

The rearrangement joins TRBV27 to TRBJ2-1; 10 positions match TRBD2. The CDR3 is 15 amino acids. Germline-derived CDR1 and CDR2 are MNHEY and SMNVEV (reference sequence). The J segment lost 6 bases and the V segment lost 2 bases, leaving 4 bases of the junction unmatched. In nucleotides, the CDR3 is TGTGCCAGCAGTTTACTAGCGGGAGTTCCCAATGAGCAGTTCTTC. It codes for CASSLLAGVPNEQFF.

V usage is TRBV11-1 and J usage is TRBJ2-3; 9 bases are shared with TRBD2. The CDR3 sequence is 15 residues long. The germline CDR1 and CDR2 sequences are SGHAT and FQDESV (reference sequence). The J segment lost 6 bases and the V segment lost 2 bases, leaving 6 bases of the junction unmatched. CDR3 in amino acids: CASSLSGGLSDTQYF. The CDR3 nucleotides are TGTGCCAGCAGCTTAAGCGGGGGGCTATCGGATACGCAGTATTTT.

The genes are TRBV20-1 and TRBJ2-3, with a weak D call TRBD2 (5 bases). This CDR3 is 11 amino acids long. Germline-derived CDR1 and CDR2 are DFQATT and SNEGSKA (reference sequence). V lost 1 base and J lost 11, with 10 bases in between. The CDR3 nucleotides read TGCAGTGCTAGAGCTAACGAGGGGCAGTATTTT. Translated, it gives CSARANEGQYF.

This clone was counted between two and nine times. The chain has TRBV4-2 and TRBJ1-5; D possibly corresponds to TRBD1 (6 bases). Trimming stripped 4 bases from V and 2 bases from J, with 6 bases between. CDR3 length: 13 residues. Germline lookup yields CDR1 LGHNA and CDR2 YNFKEQ. CDR3 coding DNA: TGTGCCAGCAGCCCAGGGGGCAATCAGCCCCAGCATTTT. Protein: CASSPGGNQPQHF.

V gene TRBV5-5 combines with J gene TRBJ2-7; a possible D gene is TRBD1 (6 bases). The germline V and J ends were trimmed by 1 base and 7 bases, with 15 bases remaining between them. Germline V gene sequence: CDR1 SGHKS, CDR2 YYEKEE (reference sequence). This CDR3 region has 14 residues. The CDR3 nucleotides are TGTGCCAGCAGCTTGACAGGGATCGCTCGGGAGCAGTACTTC. Residues: CASSLTGIAREQYF.

This clone has only one observation. This sequence joins TRBV30 and TRBJ1-4; 7 bases map to TRBD1. The CDR3 sequence is 15 residues long. Per germline, CDR1 GTSNPN and CDR2 SVGIG (reference sequence). V shed 2 bases, J shed 0 bases, and the junction held 3 bases outside the gene matches. CDR3 bases: TGTGCCTGGAGTACCGGACAGGCAACTAATGAAAAACTGTTTTTT. Amino acids: CAWSTGQATNEKLFF.

The gene calls are TRBV7-2 and TRBJ2-5; tentatively, D is TRBD2 (7 bases). This CDR3 is built from 14 residues. Per the germline V gene, CDR1 is SGHTA and CDR2 is FQGNSA. V lost 6 bases, J lost 4 bases, and 15 bases lay in between. In nucleotides, the CDR3 is TGTGCCAGCAGTGCGATTCGGGGGGCAGAGACCCAGTACTTC. Protein: CASSAIRGAETQYF.

A single count supports this clone. The J gene is TRBJ1-1, the V gene TRBV6-5; TRBD1 aligns across 9 bases. CDR1 and CDR2 from the germline V gene are MNHEY and SVGAGI. V shed 6 bases and J 4 bases; nucleotides not matched to a gene: 9. The CDR3 runs 15 residues. CDR3 amino acids: CASSSQRQGGTEAFF. The CDR3 DNA reads TGTGCCAGCAGCTCCCAACGACAGGGGGGCACTGAAGCTTTCTTT.

This clone was detected once. The V gene is TRBV7-2, the J gene TRBJ2-3, with D unresolved. The CDR3 runs to 13 residues. CDR1 and CDR2 from the germline V gene are SGHTA and FQGNSA. V was cut by 4 bases and J by 5 bases, with 10 bases left in between. CDR3 sequence: CASSSLFGDTQYF. CDR3 sequence (DNA): TGTGCCAGCAGCTCCCTGTTCGGAGATACGCAGTATTTT.

V and J are TRBV6-5 and TRBJ1-1, with a tentative D call TRBD1 (5 bases). V was trimmed by 6 bases and J by 4 bases, leaving 18 bases between them. The CDR3 sequence is 15 residues long. Germline V CDR1 and CDR2: MNHEY, SVGAGI. In nucleotides, the CDR3 is TGTGCCAGCAGCTTTAAGGGGCGGGGTGCCACTGAAGCTTTCTTT. This encodes CASSFKGRGATEAFF.

V is TRBV27 and J is TRBJ1-5; no clear D gene. Trimming cost V 3 bases and J 6 bases, with 21 bases left between them. This CDR3 has 17 amino acids. Germline V gives CDR1 MNHEY, CDR2 SMNVEV (reference sequence). CDR3 DNA sequence: TGTGCCAGCAGTTTGGGTGCGCCCCCAGCACGGGGTCAGCCCCAGCATTTT. Protein product: CASSLGAPPARGQPQHF.